This T cell receptor beta chain derives from a study of blood T cells in healthy people across ages. Study results and limitations: The study regarded diversity estimates from one million T cells as underestimates. Expanded clonotype shifts may have been confounded, as the donors had an unknown CMV status.

This clonotype was found a few times. Its target is unknown. RNA extraction gave at least 6 micrograms of total RNA per sample. Trimming shortened V by 5 bases and J by 3 bases, and 5 bases separated the two germline ends. This CDR3 spans 12 amino acids. Germline V gene lookup returns CDR1 MNHEY and CDR2 SMNVEV (reference sequence). A sample-barcoded 5' primer and a J-beta primer mix were used in a second PCR of about 6 to 12 cycles. One entry per CDR3 protein results from TCRdb running MiXCR on the 5' RACE reads. This sample has about 900,000 distinct CDR3 sequences, with about 62% found just once. The TCR originated in a man aged 25-40 years in good health. The chain combines TRBV27 with TRBJ2-1; D remains unclear. The sample consisted of blood. The DNA for the CDR3 is TGTGCCAGCAGTACCTACTACAATGAGCAGTTCTTC. It specifies CASSTYYNEQFF.